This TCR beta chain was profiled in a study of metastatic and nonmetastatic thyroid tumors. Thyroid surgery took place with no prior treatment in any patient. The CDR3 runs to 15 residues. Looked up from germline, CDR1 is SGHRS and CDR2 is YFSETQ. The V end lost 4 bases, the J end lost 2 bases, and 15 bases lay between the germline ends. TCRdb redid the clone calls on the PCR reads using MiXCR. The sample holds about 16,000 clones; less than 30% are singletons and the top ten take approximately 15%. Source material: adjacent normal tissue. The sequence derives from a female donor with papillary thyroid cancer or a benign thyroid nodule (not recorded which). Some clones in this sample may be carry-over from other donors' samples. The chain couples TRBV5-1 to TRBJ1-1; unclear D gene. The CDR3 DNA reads TGCGCCAGCAGCCCTTTCGAAGGGCTAAACACTGAAGCTTTCTTT. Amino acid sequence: CASSPFEGLNTEAFF.